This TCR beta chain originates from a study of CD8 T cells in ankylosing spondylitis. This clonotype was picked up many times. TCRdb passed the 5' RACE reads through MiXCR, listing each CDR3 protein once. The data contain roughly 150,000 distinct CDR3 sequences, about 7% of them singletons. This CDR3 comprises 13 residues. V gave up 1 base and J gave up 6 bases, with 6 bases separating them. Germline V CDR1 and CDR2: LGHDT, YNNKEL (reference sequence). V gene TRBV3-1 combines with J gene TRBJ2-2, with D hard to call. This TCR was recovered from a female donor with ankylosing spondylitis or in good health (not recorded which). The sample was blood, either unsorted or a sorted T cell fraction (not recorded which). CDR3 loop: CASSQGRPGELFF. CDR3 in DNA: TGTGCCAGCAGCCAAGGCCGGCCCGGGGAGCTGTTTTTT.